This is a list of T cell receptor beta chains from one sample in a study of T-cell reconstitution after alpha-beta-depleted transplantation in children. TCRdb fed the PCR reads into MiXCR, producing one record per CDR3 protein. This sample has 800,000 to 1,000,000 distinct CDR3 sequences, with around 30% found just once. The sequences come from PBMCs, mostly from graft donor cells, collected 360 days after TCRalphabeta/CD19-depleted stem cell transplant. These receptors were collected from a boy under two years old who had a stem cell transplant for SCID, so the T cells may come from the graft donor. CDR3s include the opening cysteine and the closing phenylalanine or tryptophan. The D gene is left open where the match is weak. Clone size is not always given. Where it is, it says once, few, many or a class for expanded clones.

clone_size: .
v_call: TRBV12-3/TRBV12-4
j_call: TRBJ1-2
d_call: .
cdr3_nt: TGTGCCAGCAGCGTTGCGTGGCTCGCTGGCGGCTACACCTTC
cdr3_aa: CASSVAWLAGGYTF

clone_size: once
v_call: TRBV7-3
j_call: TRBJ2-3
d_call: .
cdr3_nt: TGTGCCAGCAGCTTAACGCGCCACAGCGGCAGTAGCACAGATACGCAGTATTTT
cdr3_aa: CASSLTRHSGSSTDTQYF

clone_size: few
v_call: TRBV5-1
j_call: TRBJ1-3
d_call: .
cdr3_nt: TGCGCCAGCAGCGGCGGACTACAGGATCGGCCTGGAAACACCATATATTTT
cdr3_aa: CASSGGLQDRPGNTIYF

clone_size: .
v_call: TRBV20-1
j_call: TRBJ2-1
d_call: TRBD1
cdr3_nt: TGCAGTGCTAGAGAGATGAGGGGGCTGGGTAATGAGCAGTTCTTC
cdr3_aa: CSAREMRGLGNEQFF

clone_size: .
v_call: TRBV29-1
j_call: TRBJ2-3
d_call: .
cdr3_nt: TGCAGCACACTCCAGGGCACAGATACGCAGTATTTT
cdr3_aa: CSTLQGTDTQYF

clone_size: .
v_call: TRBV27
j_call: TRBJ1-1
d_call: .
cdr3_nt: TGTGCCAGCAGTTGGGTTGGGGGGAAGTACACTGAAGCTTTCTTT
cdr3_aa: CASSWVGGKYTEAFF

clone_size: .
v_call: TRBV7-2
j_call: TRBJ2-7
d_call: .
cdr3_nt: TGTGCCAGCAGCTTCATAGCGGATGCTGCCTACGAGCAGTACTTC
cdr3_aa: CASSFIADAAYEQYF

clone_size: .
v_call: TRBV6-5
j_call: TRBJ2-5
d_call: TRBD2
cdr3_nt: TGTGCCAGCAGTTACGGAAAAACTAGCGGGGCAGCTCGGGAGACCCAGTACTTC
cdr3_aa: CASSYGKTSGAARETQYF

clone_size: few
v_call: TRBV20-1
j_call: TRBJ2-5
d_call: TRBD2
cdr3_nt: TGCAGTGCCAGCAGACTAGCGAGGGAAGAGACCCAGTACTTC
cdr3_aa: CSASRLAREETQYF

clone_size: .
v_call: TRBV12-3/TRBV12-4
j_call: TRBJ2-2
d_call: .
cdr3_nt: TGTGCCAGCAGTTTCCCTCCGGGGACGAGTAAACGGACCGGGGAGCTGTTTTTT
cdr3_aa: CASSFPPGTSKRTGELFF

clone_size: .
v_call: TRBV5-1
j_call: TRBJ2-1
d_call: TRBD2
cdr3_nt: TGCGCCAGCTTCCGGGGGGAGGAGACACCCTACAATGAGCAGTTCTTC
cdr3_aa: CASFRGEETPYNEQFF

clone_size: few
v_call: TRBV6-1
j_call: TRBJ2-7
d_call: TRBD1
cdr3_nt: TGTGCCAGCAGGTCGGACAGGGCATTCTACGAGCAGTACTTC
cdr3_aa: CASRSDRAFYEQYF

clone_size: few
v_call: TRBV12-3/TRBV12-4
j_call: TRBJ1-6
d_call: TRBD1
cdr3_nt: TGTGCCAGCATCCGGGACAGGCACTATAATTCACCCCTCCACTTT
cdr3_aa: CASIRDRHYNSPLHF

clone_size: many
v_call: TRBV9
j_call: TRBJ1-1
d_call: TRBD1
cdr3_nt: TGTGCCAGCAGCCCCTCCGGGGGGACAGGTGAAGCTTTCTTT
cdr3_aa: CASSPSGGTGEAFF

clone_size: once
v_call: TRBV4-2
j_call: TRBJ2-3
d_call: .
cdr3_nt: TGTGCCAGCAGCCCCACCGGCGGGCCCCTCGTGGGTACGCAGTATTTT
cdr3_aa: CASSPTGGPLVGTQYF

clone_size: .
v_call: TRBV2
j_call: TRBJ2-1
d_call: .
cdr3_nt: TGTGCCAGCAGTGATCAAGGACCTGAGCAGTTCTTC
cdr3_aa: CASSDQGPEQFF

clone_size: .
v_call: TRBV10-3
j_call: TRBJ2-1
d_call: TRBD1
cdr3_nt: TGTGCCATCAGTGAGGAGGGGGCCTCCTACAATGAGCAGTTCTTC
cdr3_aa: CAISEEGASYNEQFF

clone_size: few
v_call: TRBV28
j_call: TRBJ2-3
d_call: TRBD2
cdr3_nt: TGTGCCAGCACCCCTCAGGGGCTAGCGGGGAGCACAGATACGCAGTATTTT
cdr3_aa: CASTPQGLAGSTDTQYF

clone_size: few
v_call: TRBV20-1
j_call: TRBJ1-5
d_call: .
cdr3_nt: TGCAGTGCTAGTTGGAAGGGAGTGGGGCAGCCCCAGCATTTT
cdr3_aa: CSASWKGVGQPQHF

clone_size: .
v_call: TRBV18
j_call: TRBJ2-3
d_call: .
cdr3_nt: TGTGCCAGCTCACCATCCGTCCAAAGAGATACGCAGTATTTT
cdr3_aa: CASSPSVQRDTQYF

clone_size: many
v_call: TRBV12-3/TRBV12-4
j_call: TRBJ2-1
d_call: .
cdr3_nt: TGTGCCAGCAGCTTCCGTTACAATGAGCAGTTCTTC
cdr3_aa: CASSFRYNEQFF

clone_size: .
v_call: TRBV29-1
j_call: TRBJ2-7
d_call: TRBD1
cdr3_nt: TGCAGCGTCACCGGGACAGGGGCTCACGAGCAGTACTTC
cdr3_aa: CSVTGTGAHEQYF

clone_size: .
v_call: TRBV5-1
j_call: TRBJ1-2
d_call: .
cdr3_nt: TGCGCCAGCAGCGGGAGGGAGGGGACTGGCTACACCTTC
cdr3_aa: CASSGREGTGYTF

clone_size: few
v_call: TRBV28
j_call: TRBJ2-1
d_call: TRBD1
cdr3_nt: TGTGCCAGCAAAGAGACAGGGATGGGGCGAGATGAGCAGTTCTTC
cdr3_aa: CASKETGMGRDEQFF

clone_size: .
v_call: TRBV6-1
j_call: TRBJ2-7
d_call: TRBD2
cdr3_nt: TGTGCCAGCAGTCCGCAGACTAGCGGGCATGAGCAGTACTTC
cdr3_aa: CASSPQTSGHEQYF

clone_size: few
v_call: TRBV15
j_call: TRBJ2-5
d_call: TRBD1
cdr3_nt: TGTGCCACCAGCAGAGGTCGCACAGGGGGAGGAGAGACCCAGTACTTC
cdr3_aa: CATSRGRTGGGETQYF

clone_size: few
v_call: TRBV20-1
j_call: TRBJ1-1
d_call: .
cdr3_nt: TGCAGTGCTAGAGGTGCGAACACTGAAGCTTTCTTT
cdr3_aa: CSARGANTEAFF

clone_size: .
v_call: TRBV5-1
j_call: TRBJ2-7
d_call: .
cdr3_nt: TGCGCCAGCAGCTTCGGGACACCTTTCGGTGGGCAGTACTTC
cdr3_aa: CASSFGTPFGGQYF

clone_size: .
v_call: TRBV28
j_call: TRBJ2-7
d_call: .
cdr3_nt: TGTGCCAGCAGTTTGCCCCAGGGGTTCGAAAGCTACGAGCAGTACTTC
cdr3_aa: CASSLPQGFESYEQYF

clone_size: .
v_call: TRBV15
j_call: TRBJ2-5
d_call: .
cdr3_nt: TGTGCCACCAGCAGAGGGGCCGGCCTCCAAGAGACCCAGTACTTC
cdr3_aa: CATSRGAGLQETQYF

clone_size: .
v_call: TRBV5-4
j_call: TRBJ1-2
d_call: .
cdr3_nt: TGTGCCAGCAGCTTGCCCCCAGGGGCGGGAGGCTACACCTTC
cdr3_aa: CASSLPPGAGGYTF